These 27 T cell receptor beta chains came from one sample sequenced in a study of blood T cell repertoires in COVID-19. Sequencing used immunoSEQ multiplex PCR; TCRdb keeps in-frame clones, though not all of them. This table holds about 160,000 clones, roughly 80% found once. Input material: PBMCs or T cells enriched from blood (not recorded which). These receptors were collected from a woman between 40 and 55 years old with acute COVID-19.

V gene TRBV25-1 combines with J gene TRBJ2-2; tentatively, D is TRBD1 (6 bases). The germline V gene has CDR1 MGHDK and CDR2 SYGVNS. Trimming stripped 7 bases from V and 3 bases from J, with 12 bases between. The CDR3 spans 14 residues. CDR3 DNA: TGTGCCAGCAAAAAACAGGGTGACACCGGGGAGCTGTTTTTT. Protein product: CASKKQGDTGELFF.

The chain carries TRBV19 and TRBJ2-2, with 8 bases matching TRBD1. Germline values: CDR1 LNHDA, CDR2 SQIVND (reference sequence). V lost 6 bases and J lost 7; bases outside the gene matches: 13. The CDR3 is 16 amino acids. The CDR3 here is CASRVRQGANHGELFF. CDR3 sequence (DNA): TGTGCCAGTAGGGTACGGCAGGGGGCTAATCACGGGGAGCTGTTTTTT.

V is TRBV5-1 and J is TRBJ2-3, with D possibly being TRBD2 (6 bases). There are 14 residues in the CDR3. CDR1 and CDR2 (germline): SGHRS, YFSETQ. Trimming removed 1 base from V and 4 bases from J, with 10 bases in between. The CDR3 sequence is CASSLSSGSDTQYF. The CDR3 coding sequence is TGCGCCAGCAGCTTGAGTAGCGGCTCAGATACGCAGTATTTT. Drawing the rest from reference TRBV5-1 and TRBJ2-3, the complete variable domain is KAGVTQTPRYLIKTRGQQVTLSCSPISGHRSVSWYQQTPGQGLQFLFEYFSETQRNKGNFPGRFSGRQFSNSRSEMNVSTLELGDSALYLCASSLSSGSDTQYFGPGTRLTVL.

This chain uses TRBV3-1 (or the pseudogene TRBV3-2) with TRBJ1-3; no firm D call. Germline V gene sequence: CDR1 LGHDT, CDR2 YNNKEL (reference sequence). This CDR3 contains 16 residues. Trimming took off 3 bases at V and 0 bases at J, with 12 bases between the two ends. The CDR3 here is CASSQSRQFSGNTIYF. The CDR3 coding sequence is TGTGCCAGCAGCCAGAGCCGACAATTCTCTGGAAACACCATATATTTT.

CDR3 DNA: TGTGCTAGTGGTTGGGCCGTAGAGGGAGATCAGCCCCAGCATTTT. Protein: CASGWAVEGDQPQHF. This chain uses TRBV12-5 with TRBJ1-5; the D is unclear. This CDR3 comprises 15 residues. Germline V gene lookup returns CDR1 LGHNT and CDR2 FRNRAP. V lost 4 bases and J 5 bases, leaving 15 bases between the germline ends.

V usage is TRBV5-6 and J usage is TRBJ2-7, with D possibly matching TRBD1 (6 bases). The CDR3 is made up of 16 amino acids. Trimming left V 0 bases short and J 0 bases short, with 13 bases between. The V gene's germline CDR1 is SGHDT and CDR2 YYEEEE. CDR3 region: CASSLVRGKISYEQYF. DNA of the CDR3: TGTGCCAGCAGCTTGGTCAGGGGTAAGATCTCCTACGAGCAGTACTTC.

The chain uses TRBV27 and TRBJ2-1; 9 nucleotides align to TRBD2. Trimming took 4 bases from V and 0 from J; bases not matched to a gene: 4. The CDR3 is made up of 16 amino acids. Germline CDR1 is MNHEY and CDR2 is SMNVEV (reference sequence). CDR3 DNA: TGTGCCAGCAGTTCGAATAGCGGGAGCTCCTACAATGAGCAGTTCTTC. Encoded protein: CASSSNSGSSYNEQFF.

V and J are TRBV2 and TRBJ2-3, with 12 bases lining up with TRBD2. CDR1 is SNHLY and CDR2 is FYNNEI in the germline V gene. The CDR3 sequence is 15 residues long. Trimming at V came to 3 bases and at J to 3 bases, leaving 1 base not matched to a gene. The CDR3 nucleotides are TGTGCCAGCAGTGACCTAGCGGGAGGGACAGATACGCAGTATTTT. Translated: CASSDLAGGTDTQYF.

This clone has a handful of counts. The V gene is TRBV7-3, the J gene TRBJ1-1; D may be TRBD1 (6 bases). This CDR3 comprises 13 residues. Germline CDR1 SGHTA, CDR2 FQGTGA. V was shortened by 4 bases and J by 2 bases, with 8 bases between the two germline ends. DNA for the CDR3: TGTGCCAGCAGCTGGGACACAAACACTGAAGCTTTCTTT. Protein: CASSWDTNTEAFF.

The J gene is TRBJ2-1, the V gene TRBV29-1; 13 bases agree with TRBD2. Trimming cost V 5 bases and J 0 bases; bases outside gene matches: 10. Germline V gives CDR1 SQVTM, CDR2 ANQGSEA. The CDR3 has 18 amino acids. CDR3 sequence: CSVLGGTSGVSSYNEQFF. CDR3 nucleotide sequence: TGCAGCGTTCTAGGTGGGACTAGCGGGGTTAGCTCCTACAATGAGCAGTTCTTC.

This chain links TRBV3-1 (or the pseudogene TRBV3-2) with TRBJ1-2, with 7 bases fitting TRBD1. The CDR3 is made up of 16 amino acids. Trimming at V came to 1 base and at J to 5 bases, leaving 10 bases not matched to a gene. Germline CDR1 is LGHDT and CDR2 is YNNKEL (reference sequence). The CDR3 DNA follows: TGTGCCAGCAGCCAAGCGACAGGGAATATTGGTTATGGCTACACCTTC. The encoded protein is CASSQATGNIGYGYTF.

The rearrangement joins TRBV12-3 or TRBV12-4 to TRBJ2-1; no clear D. This CDR3 contains 12 residues. V lost 3 bases to trimming and J lost 8 bases, with 8 bases between them. Written as DNA, the CDR3 is TGTGCCAGCAGTTTTCGCGTTCATGAGCAGTTCTTC. Amino acid sequence: CASSFRVHEQFF.

This rearrangement joins TRBV25-1 to TRBJ2-1, with 10 nucleotides matching TRBD1. The CDR3 is 17 residues long. Trimming at V came to 5 bases and at J to 1 base, leaving 8 bases not matched to a gene. The germline V gene encodes CDR1 MGHDK and CDR2 SYGVNS. Written as DNA, the CDR3 is TGTGCCAGCAGTTCCTCGGGACAGGGGATATCCTACAATGAGCAGTTCTTC. It is translated as CASSSSGQGISYNEQFF.

This clone was recorded many times. This chain uses TRBV2 with TRBJ2-1; 8 bases match TRBD2. Per the germline V gene, CDR1 is SNHLY and CDR2 is FYNNEI. V shed 3 bases, J shed 13 bases, and the junction held 17 bases outside the gene matches. The CDR3 covers 16 residues. The CDR3 DNA is TGTGCCAGCAGTGACGGGGCGGGAGGCCAAGGGGGGCTCCAGTTCTTC. Its translation: CASSDGAGGQGGLQFF. The full variable domain, rest sourced from reference TRBV2 and TRBJ2-1, is EPEVTQTPSHQVTQMGQEVILRCVPISNHLYFYWYRQILGQKVEFLVSFYNNEISEKSEIFDDQFSVERPDGSNFTLKIRSTKLEDSAMYFCASSDGAGGQGGLQFFGPGTRLTVL.

For this clone: Other nucleotide sequences in the sample specify the same CDR3. The J gene is TRBJ2-7, the V gene TRBV27, with 8 bases fitting TRBD2. The CDR3 loop spans 15 amino acids. J lost 0 bases, V lost 5 bases, and 6 bases had no gene match. Germline-derived CDR1 and CDR2 are MNHEY and SMNVEV (reference sequence). The CDR3: CASSLKRGSSYEQYF. DNA for the CDR3: TGTGCCAGCAGTCTTAAGCGGGGGAGCTCCTACGAGCAGTACTTC.

V usage is TRBV6-5 and J usage is TRBJ1-1; possible D gene TRBD1, 6 bases. CDR3 length equals 15 residues. CDR1 is MNHEY, CDR2 SVGAGI, per germline. With 0 bases removed from V and 5 bases from J, the gap between germline ends came to 13 bases. The CDR3 DNA is TGTGCCAGCAGTTACTCGAACGCAGGGGATACTGAAGCTTTCTTT. Its protein is CASSYSNAGDTEAFF.

The chain recombines TRBV5-1 with TRBJ1-1, with 9 bases identical to TRBD1. Germline CDR1 reads SGHRS; CDR2 reads YFSETQ. V dropped 4 bases and J dropped 10; count of bases not matched to a gene: 11. CDR3 length: 14 residues. The CDR3 DNA sequence: TGCGCCAGCAGCCCTCCGGGACAGGGTTTGGGAGCTTTCTTT. This sequence encodes CASSPPGQGLGAFF.

The V and J genes are TRBV11-3 and TRBJ2-1, with TRBD2 matching 10 bases. The CDR3 extends over 14 amino acids. Losses at the gene ends were 5 bases for V and 11 bases for J; bases not matched to a gene: 9. Germline assignment: CDR1 SGHNT and CDR2 YENEEA. CDR3: CASSQGLADTQQFF. The CDR3 bases are TGTGCCAGCAGCCAAGGACTAGCGGACACTCAGCAGTTCTTC. The full variable domain, with the rest looked up from reference TRBV11-3 and TRBJ2-1, is EAGVVQSPRYKIIEKKQPVAFWCNPISGHNTLYWYLQNLGQGPELLIRYENEEAVDDSQLPKDRFSAERLKGVDSTLKIQPAELGDSAVYLCASSQGLADTQQFFGPGTRLTVL.

This clone has a single count. The chain couples TRBV2 to TRBJ2-6, with 9 bases lining up with TRBD1. The CDR3 has 17 amino acids. Trimming removed 3 bases from V and 0 bases from J; junction bases left unmatched: 3. CDR1 and CDR2 from the germline V gene are SNHLY and FYNNEI. The CDR3 loop is CASSEGTGNSGANVLTF. As DNA, the CDR3 is TGTGCCAGCAGTGAGGGGACAGGGAACTCTGGGGCCAACGTCCTGACTTTC.

The chain couples TRBV4-2 to TRBJ2-5; 10 bases agree with TRBD2. J was trimmed by 5 bases and V by 0 bases; bases with no gene match: 12. CDR3 size: 18 residues. Per germline, CDR1 LGHNA and CDR2 YNFKEQ. The CDR3 loop is CASSQEALAGDRGETQYF. DNA for the CDR3: TGTGCCAGCAGCCAAGAGGCGCTAGCGGGAGATCGGGGGGAGACCCAGTACTTC.

V gene TRBV7-2 combines with J gene TRBJ2-1, with 8 bases matching TRBD2. This CDR3 is 16 amino acids long. The V gene end was trimmed by 5 bases and the J gene end by 6 bases; junction bases not matched to a gene: 12. The germline CDR1 and CDR2 sequences are SGHTA and FQGNSA. CDR3 in amino acids: CASSPWGNSGTNEQFF. The CDR3 region has the DNA TGTGCCAGCAGCCCGTGGGGGAATAGCGGGACCAATGAGCAGTTCTTC. Variable domain in full (rest from reference TRBV7-2 and TRBJ2-1): GAGVSQSPSNKVTEKGKDVELRCDPISGHTALYWYRQSLGQGLEFLIYFQGNSAPDKSGLPSDRFSAERTGGSVSTLTIQRTQQEDSAVYLCASSPWGNSGTNEQFFGPGTRLTVL.

This chain uses TRBV7-8 with TRBJ1-2; 10 bases are a match to TRBD1. This CDR3 has 16 residues. Looked up from germline, CDR1 is SGHVS and CDR2 is FQNEAQ. Trimming took 4 bases from V and 4 from J; bases not matched to a gene: 9. This CDR3 is CASSSRDRGISYGYTF. The DNA of the CDR3 is TGTGCCAGCAGCTCCCGGGACAGGGGAATCAGCTATGGCTACACCTTC. Complete variable domain (other parts from reference TRBV7-8 and TRBJ1-2): GAGVSQSPRYKVAKRGQDVALRCDPISGHVSLFWYQQALGQGPEFLTYFQNEAQLDKSGLPSDRFFAERPEGSVSTLKIQRTQQEDSAVYLCASSSRDRGISYGYTFGSGTRLTVV.

This clone was observed once. The CDR3: CAWGATGNGNGEQFF. The CDR3 DNA is TGTGCCTGGGGTGCTACGGGAAACGGGAACGGTGAGCAGTTCTTC. The gene calls are TRBV30 and TRBJ2-1; maybe TRBD2 (5 bases). CDR3 length: 15 amino acids. Germline-derived CDR1 and CDR2 are GTSNPN and SVGIG (reference sequence). Trimming left V 5 bases short and J 9 bases short, with 23 bases between.

This chain joins TRBV6-5 and TRBJ1-2; 10 nucleotides match TRBD1. V dropped 6 bases and J dropped 4; count of bases not matched to a gene: 8. The CDR3 extends over 15 amino acids. Germline lookup yields CDR1 MNHEY and CDR2 SVGAGI. CDR3 nucleotides: TGTGCCAGCAGGCCCGGGACAGGGGAGGCCTATGGCTACACCTTC. As protein: CASRPGTGEAYGYTF.

This clone was counted only a few times. The V gene is TRBV2, the J gene TRBJ1-2; D is ambiguous. V lost 3 bases to trimming and J lost 5 bases, with 7 bases between them. CDR3 length equals 12 residues. CDR1 and CDR2 from the germline V gene are SNHLY and FYNNEI. The DNA for the CDR3 is TGTGCCAGCAGTGACCACTCTTATGGCTACACCTTC. Translation: CASSDHSYGYTF.

This chain uses TRBV5-1 with TRBJ2-1; 8 nucleotides agree with TRBD2. Germline-derived CDR1 and CDR2 are SGHRS and YFSETQ. The junction had 5 bases not matched to a gene; V was cut back by 1 base and J by 8 bases. The CDR3 contains 14 residues. CDR3 in DNA: TGCGCCAGCAGCTTGTCCGGACTAGCCGATGAGCAGTTCTTC. Translating gives CASSLSGLADEQFF.

As concerns this clone: The sample has other DNA sequences that encode this CDR3 too. The rearrangement joins TRBV12-5 to TRBJ1-2, with D unresolved. The germline V gene has CDR1 LGHNT and CDR2 FRNRAP. The CDR3 sequence is 13 residues long. V was shortened by 1 base and J by 4 bases, with 7 bases between the two germline ends. The CDR3 protein is CASGLGDTYGYTF. CDR3 nucleotides: TGTGCTAGTGGTTTGGGTGACACCTATGGCTACACCTTC. Supplemented by reference TRBV12-5 and TRBJ1-2, the full variable domain reads DARVTQTPRHKVTEMGQEVTMRCQPILGHNTVFWYRQTMMQGLELLAYFRNRAPLDDSGMPKDRFSAEMPDATLATLKIQPSEPRDSAVYFCASGLGDTYGYTFGSGTRLTVV.